The 31 T cell receptor delta chains listed next were all sequenced from one sample in a study of γδ T cells in repeated Plasmodium falciparum infection (dated by TCRdb to the early 2020s). Library method: multiplex PCR. The sample was run on an Illumina MiSeq. The public reads were reprocessed by TCRdb using CATT, and rows of matching DNA were later combined. The sample table records 45,000 to 70,000 delta-chain clones; approximately 1.5% of these occur just once. 15% of the sample is held by the ten biggest clonotypes. For bulk TCR repertoire analysis, Vgamma9/Vdelta2+ and Vdelta2-negative gammadelta T cell populations were flow-sorted out of peripheral blood mononuclear cells. Sequencing was performed on gamma-delta T cells from blood. These receptors originate from a pool of human donors (malaria-infected and uninfected, not separated).

Comments on this clone: TCRdb pairs this DNA with a much larger clone's protein that differs at residue 13, likely a read error; the protein shown was translated from the DNA. The CDR3 DNA follows: TGTGCTCTTGGGGAACTGTTTCCATCCACACTTATAACTGGGGGATCTGGATCCGATAAACTCATCTTT. Its protein product is CALGELFPSTLITGGSGSDKLIF. J is TRDJ1 and V is TRDV1, with TRDD3 matching 10 bases. As TCRdb names no J gene, one was assigned here on the basis of a DNA match to germline. Losses at the gene ends were 0 bases for V and 3 bases for J; bases not matched to a gene: 25. The CDR3 contains 23 residues. Germline values: CDR1 TSWWSYY, CDR2 QGS.

This clone was detected ten times or more. This DNA's translation differs at residue 14 from TCRdb's protein, which comes from a much larger clone; a read error is likely, and the protein shown is translated from the DNA. The chain couples TRDV3 to TRDJ1; 12 nucleotides align to TRDD3. Per the germline V gene, CDR1 is TVYSNPD and CDR2 is GDNSRS (reference sequence). The length of the CDR3 is 19 residues. J was trimmed by 3 bases and V by 4 bases; bases with no gene match: 21. The CDR3 protein is CASCKRGGWGIRGADKLIF. The CDR3 DNA is TGTGCCTCATGTAAGCGGGGGGGCTGGGGGATACGTGGCGCCGATAAACTCATCTTT.

On this clone: TCRdb lists the protein of a much larger clone for this DNA, which differs at residue 18, so this is likely a read error; the protein given here is translated from the DNA itself. The gene calls are TRDV1 and TRDJ1, with D perhaps TRDD2 (8 bases). The CDR3 is 20 amino acids. The germline CDR1 and CDR2 sequences are TSWWSYY and QGS. The CDR3 bases are TGTGCTCTTGGGGAACCACTTCCTACTCCGCTGGGGGGAAACACCGATAAACCCATCTTT. It translates to CALGEPLPTPLGGNTDKPIF.

This clone was seen many times. This DNA's translation and the protein TCRdb lists, from a much larger clone, do not match at residue 15, likely due to a read error; the protein shown is translated from the DNA. The V call is TRDV1, the J call TRDJ1; 12 positions agree with TRDD3. CDR1 and CDR2 from the germline V gene are TSWWSYY and QGS. Germline trimming cut 6 bases from V and 10 bases from J; bases unmatched to any gene: 27. The CDR3 has 20 residues. In DNA form, the CDR3 reads TGTGCTCTTGGCCCTATCCCTTCCTCACTACTGGGGGATACTGCGGCGCCACTCATCTTT. This translates into CALGPIPSSLLGDTAAPLIF.

As regards this clone: TCRdb's protein, taken from a much larger clone, differs from this DNA's translation at residue 12, likely owing to a read error; the protein displayed comes from the DNA. The chain carries TRDV1 and TRDJ1; 10 bases agree with TRDD3. The J gene was not available in TCRdb and was assigned here by matching the DNA to germline segments. Germline values: CDR1 TSWWSYY, CDR2 QGS. V gave up 6 bases and J gave up 1 base; unmatched junction bases: 26. The CDR3 contains 22 residues. This CDR3 is CALGNGIPTGGCEWFRTDKLIF. DNA of the CDR3: TGTGCTCTTGGAAACGGGATCCCTACTGGGGGATGCGAGTGGTTCCGCACCGATAAACTCATCTTT.

In regard to this clone: The amino acid sequence in TCRdb belongs to a much larger clone and departs from this DNA's translation at residue 7, likely a sequencing read error; the sequence shown is translated from the DNA. V usage is TRDV1 and J usage is TRDJ1, with D maybe TRDD3 (6 bases). TCRdb records no J gene; here it was assigned by comparing the DNA to germline. The CDR3 length is 20 residues. Germline V gives CDR1 TSWWSYY, CDR2 QGS. V shed 1 base and J shed 0 bases, with 24 bases lying between them. The CDR3 loop is CALGEQIGWGSYSYTDKLIF. CDR3 sequence (DNA): TGTGCTCTTGGGGAACAAATCGGTTGGGGGTCATACTCATACACCGATAAACTCATCTTT.

The chain employs TRDV3 and TRDJ1; 12 bases agree with TRDD3. Since TCRdb gives no J gene, matching the DNA to germline was used here to assign it. There are 22 residues in the CDR3. CDR1 is TVYSNPD, CDR2 GDNSRS, per germline (reference sequence). V was clipped by 4 bases and J by 1 base; unmatched bases: 28. The DNA of the CDR3 is TGTGCCTCGACGGCCTTCCTACCGTCATTCTGGGGGATACGAAGGAGCACCGATAAACTCATCTTT. As protein: CASTAFLPSFWGIRRSTDKLIF.

This clone is termed medium-sized. Other DNA sequences within the sample encode an identical CDR3. The rearrangement links TRDV1 to TRDJ2, with 10 bases aligning to TRDD3. Trimming at V came to 4 bases and at J to 0 bases, leaving 17 bases not matched to a gene. This CDR3 contains 21 residues. Germline CDR1 TSWWSYY, CDR2 QGS. For the CDR3, the DNA is TGTGCTCTTGGGGTTTCCTCGTACTGGGGGATCCAAACTTCTTTGACAGCACAACTCTTCTTT. It is translated as CALGVSSYWGIQTSLTAQLFF.

By sample share, this clone is medium-sized. Other DNA sequences of this sample code for an identical CDR3. V gene TRDV1 combines with J gene TRDJ1; 10 positions agree with TRDD3. V trimming: 2 bases; J trimming: 3 bases; junction bases outside the gene matches: 15. This CDR3 region has 19 residues. Germline CDR1 is TSWWSYY and CDR2 is QGS. Written as DNA, the CDR3 is TGTGCTCTTGGGGAATTCTTACCCGTTACTGGGGGATGGGCCGATAAACTCATCTTT. Protein sequence: CALGEFLPVTGGWADKLIF.

This clone appeared many times. A far more abundant clone sits one base away, making this likely a read error. Other DNA sequences within the sample encode an identical CDR3. The chain recombines TRDV1 with TRDJ1, with 13 bases identical to TRDD3. The germline CDR1 and CDR2 sequences are TSWWSYY and QGS. The CDR3 has 19 residues. V gave up 3 bases and J gave up 2 bases; unmatched junction bases: 12. The CDR3 loop is CALGELGEYWGIRTDKLIF. The CDR3, as DNA: TGTGCTCTTGGGGAGCTTGGGGAGTACTGGGGGATACGGACCGATAAACTCATCTTT.

Worth noting for this clone: Only one base separates this from a far larger clonotype, so it likely reflects a read error. J is TRDJ1 and V is TRAV38-2/DV8; 8 bases are a match to TRDD3. TCRdb lists no J gene, so it was determined here by aligning the DNA to germline. This CDR3 is built from 17 residues. Trimming cost V 5 bases and J 2 bases; bases outside gene matches: 14. CDR1 TSESDYY and CDR2 QEAYKQQN come from the germline V gene. The CDR3 nucleotides read TGTGCTTATAGTCCTCTTCCGTACTGGGGGGTGACCGATAAACTCATCTTT. Its translation is CAYSPLPYWGVTDKLIF.

This clone was picked up many times. TCRdb shows a much larger clone's protein in place of this DNA's translation, and the two differ at residue 18, likely through a read error; the protein shown is translated from the DNA. The chain joins TRDV1 to TRDJ1, with 9 positions matching TRDD2. Germline CDR1 TSWWSYY, CDR2 QGS. This CDR3 is built from 20 residues. The CDR3, as DNA: TGTGCTCTTGGTTTCCGACGAAGGCCTTCCTACGTTCGGGGGATCGATAAATTCATCTTT. This codes for CALGFRRRPSYVRGIDKFIF.

This clone was picked up many times. This DNA's translation differs at residue 11 from TCRdb's protein, which comes from a much larger clone; a read error is likely, and the protein shown is translated from the DNA. This sequence joins TRDV1 and TRDJ1, with 7 bases fitting TRDD2. The CDR3 covers 13 residues. The V gene's germline CDR1 is TSWWSYY and CDR2 QGS. The CDR3 reads CALGELVSYKPIF. CDR3 sequence (DNA): TGTGCTCTTGGGGAACTAGTTTCCTACAAACCCATCTTT.

This clone was recorded many times. The protein given by TCRdb reflects a much larger clone and differs at residue 11 from this DNA's translation, likely from a read error; the protein shown is the DNA's translation. This chain joins TRDV1 and TRDJ1, with D perhaps matching TRDD3 (5 bases). Germline CDR1 is TSWWSYY and CDR2 is QGS. This CDR3 has 17 residues. This CDR3 reads CALGEVTVLVLTDKVIF. For the CDR3, the DNA is TGTGCTCTTGGGGAAGTTACCGTACTGGTTCTCACCGATAAAGTCATCTTT.

This clone was seen repeatedly, ten times or more. TCRdb has a much larger clone's protein, which differs at residue 14 from the translation of this DNA, likely because of a read error; what is shown is the protein translated from the DNA. The gene calls are TRDV1 and TRDJ1; D gene uncertain. Germline-derived CDR1 and CDR2 are TSWWSYY and QGS. This CDR3 region has 16 residues. The chain's CDR3 is CALGELKGLHTDKPIF. DNA for the CDR3: TGTGCTCTTGGGGAACTAAAAGGGCTCCACACCGATAAACCCATCTTT.

On this clone itself: The protein held in TCRdb is that of a much larger clone and does not match this DNA's translation at residue 13, likely because of a read error; the protein shown is translated from the DNA. The chain is built from TRDV1 and TRDJ1; 9 bases fit TRDD3. Germline-derived CDR1 and CDR2 are TSWWSYY and QGS. This CDR3 spans 25 amino acids. V trimming: 1 base; J trimming: 6 bases; junction bases outside the gene matches: 36. The CDR3 sequence is CALGEPLYTLTTRLGDPTTIHKLIF. In DNA, the CDR3 is TGTGCTCTTGGGGAACCCCTATACACCTTGACTACTCGGCTGGGGGATCCGACCACAATTCATAAACTCATCTTT.

There are many counts of this clone. TCRdb assigns this DNA the protein of a much larger clone, which departs from its translation at residue 13; this likely reflects a read error, and the protein shown comes from translating the DNA. The rearrangement joins TRDV3 to TRDJ1; 10 bases are a match to TRDD3. The CDR3 loop spans 14 amino acids. Germline values: CDR1 TVYSNPD, CDR2 GDNSRS (reference sequence). CDR3 amino acids: CAFTGGYGTDKLTF. The CDR3 nucleotides read TGTGCCTTTACCGGGGGATACGGAACCGATAAACTCACCTTT.

This clone was counted at least ten times. A much larger clone is a single base away; this may be a read error. CDR3 coding DNA: TGTGCCTGTGACCCAATAACGCCTGAGGGTTCGAGCTCGGGGCCTCTTAATAAACTCATCTTT. Its translation is CACDPITPEGSSSGPLNKLIF. The chain is built from TRDV2 and TRDJ1; D is ambiguous. CDR1 is GEAIGNYY and CDR2 is EKD in the germline V gene. The CDR3 is made up of 21 amino acids. The ends were cut back, 3 bases at V and 6 bases at J, with 37 bases in the middle.

As for this clone: A far more abundant clone sits one base away, making this likely a read error. The sample contains more than one DNA sequence encoding this CDR3. The chain recombines TRDV2 with TRDJ1; TRDD3 aligns across 12 bases. Germline CDR1 reads GEAIGNYY; CDR2 reads EKD. J lost 6 bases, V lost 4 bases, and 20 bases had no gene match. The CDR3 extends over 19 amino acids. CDR3 amino acids: CACDGRPSYAGGYGNKLIF. CDR3 sequence (DNA): TGTGCCTGTGATGGTCGGCCTTCCTACGCTGGGGGATACGGGAATAAACTCATCTTT.

This clone has just a few counts. A far larger clone is one base from this, pointing to a likely read error. The identical CDR3 is also encoded by other nucleotide sequences in the sample. J is TRDJ1 and V is TRDV1, with 11 nucleotides matching TRDD3. In the absence of a J gene in TCRdb, the DNA was matched to germline to assign it here. CDR1 is TSWWSYY, CDR2 QGS, per germline. The CDR3 runs 19 residues. Here the CDR3 reads CALGERPLGDTVYTDKLIF. In DNA form, the CDR3 reads TGTGCTCTTGGGGAACGCCCCCTGGGGGATACTGTATACACTGATAAACTCATCTTT.

A note on this clone: For this DNA, TCRdb reports the protein of a much larger clone, which diverges at residue 14, most likely from a read error; the protein presented here is translated directly from the DNA. This chain connects TRDV3 to TRDJ1, with 8 nucleotides matching TRDD3. Germline V lookup: CDR1 TVYSNPD, CDR2 GDNSRS (reference sequence). The trim removed 0 bases at V and 8 bases at J, leaving 26 bases unmatched. The CDR3 contains 19 residues. The DNA of the CDR3 is TGTGCCTTTAGGAAGGTCCACCAACTGGGGGTTCTCACGCAGGGGAAACTCATCTTT. Translated, it gives CAFRKVHQLGVLTQGKLIF.

About this clone itself: This DNA's translation differs at residue 15 from TCRdb's protein, which comes from a much larger clone; a read error is likely, and the protein shown is translated from the DNA. The chain combines TRDV2 with TRDJ1, with 7 bases fitting TRDD3. Here the J gene was assigned by germline matching of the DNA, as TCRdb has none. The CDR3 has 18 residues. Germline V gene data show CDR1 as GEAIGNYY and CDR2 as EKD. In nucleotides, the CDR3 is TGTGCCTGTGACACCATATCGCCCCGGGGGATCCTAACCGATAGACTCATCTTT. This translates into CACDTISPRGILTDRLIF.

Many counts were recorded for this clone. TCRdb's protein, taken from a much larger clone, differs from this DNA's translation at residue 9, likely owing to a read error; the protein displayed comes from the DNA. The J gene is TRDJ3, the V gene TRDV2, with TRDD3 identical over 8 bases. Per germline, CDR1 GEAIGNYY and CDR2 EKD. V was pared by 1 base and J by 0 bases, with 7 bases of the junction left unmatched. This CDR3 has 19 residues. The CDR3 here is CACDTPGGRSSWDTRQMFF. The CDR3 DNA is TGTGCCTGTGACACTCCTGGGGGACGAAGCTCCTGGGACACCCGACAGATGTTTTTC.

Regarding this clone: The TCRdb protein comes from a much larger clone and disagrees with this DNA's translation at residue 3, likely due to a read error; the protein given here is derived from the DNA. V gene TRDV1 combines with J gene TRDJ1, with D tentatively TRDD3 (5 bases). TCRdb is silent on the J gene; assignment here came from matching the DNA to germline. The CDR3 contains 21 residues. CDR1 is TSWWSYY and CDR2 is QGS in the germline V gene. In DNA, the CDR3 is TGTGCTTTTGGGGAAGCTACGTTTAGAGGGGTTTGGAGGGGCCAAAGCGATAAACTCATCTTT. Protein sequence: CAFGEATFRGVWRGQSDKLIF.

This clone came up a few times. TCRdb records a much larger clone's protein for this DNA, with a difference at residue 15 that likely arises from a read error; the protein given is the translation of the DNA. This chain connects TRDV1 to TRDJ1; D perhaps matches TRDD3 (5 bases). TCRdb is silent on the J gene; assignment here came from matching the DNA to germline. Trimming stripped 2 bases from V and 1 base from J, with 38 bases between. The germline gives CDR1 TSWWSYY, CDR2 QGS. This CDR3 region has 24 residues. The CDR3 region is CALGEGEGTVIPVLRIACTDKLIF. The CDR3 DNA follows: TGTGCTCTTGGGGAAGGGGAAGGAACGGTCATTCCAGTACTGAGGATTGCCTGCACCGATAAACTCATCTTT.

The sample holds a few counts of this clone. This DNA's translation differs at residue 12 from TCRdb's protein, which comes from a much larger clone; a read error is likely, and the protein shown is translated from the DNA. The V gene is TRDV1, the J gene TRDJ1; tentative D call: TRDD2 (5 bases). The CDR3 runs to 19 residues. In germline, CDR1 is TSWWSYY, CDR2 QGS. Trimming pared 3 bases from V and 0 bases from J, leaving 23 bases between. Written as DNA, the CDR3 is TGTGCTCTTGGGGACCCAAGTCCCTTCGGGAGGAGGTACACCGATAAACTCATCTTT. It yields the protein CALGDPSPFGRRYTDKLIF.

This clone occurred many times. TCRdb records a much larger clone's protein for this DNA, with a difference at residue 4 that likely arises from a read error; the protein given is the translation of the DNA. The chain recombines TRDV2 with TRDJ1, with 7 bases matching TRDD3. Here the J gene was assigned by germline matching of the DNA, as TCRdb has none. The CDR3 totals 19 residues. The germline V gene encodes CDR1 GEAIGNYY and CDR2 EKD. In DNA, the CDR3 is TGTGCCTGTGGCACCGTCGAAACAGGGGGGGATCTGTACACCGATAAACTCATCTTT. Protein product: CACGTVETGGDLYTDKLIF.

In its sample, this clone was seen a few times. One base separates it from a far larger clone, so it is likely a read error. This same CDR3 is encoded by further DNA sequences in the sample. The chain uses TRDV2 and TRDJ1, with TRDD3 identical over 8 bases. The J segment lost 0 bases and the V segment lost 2 bases, leaving 19 bases of the junction unmatched. This CDR3 region has 20 residues. Germline V lookup: CDR1 GEAIGNYY, CDR2 EKD. CDR3 protein: CACDIDRPRGDRKYTDKLIF. The CDR3 DNA follows: TGTGCCTGTGACATTGACCGGCCCCGGGGGGATAGAAAGTACACCGATAAACTCATCTTT.

The table lists this clone with a few counts. It differs at one base from a far larger clone, so likely a read error. This sample also contains other DNA sequences that code for the same CDR3. The J gene is TRDJ1, the V gene TRDV1; perhaps D is TRDD2 or TRDD3 (6 bases each). The CDR3 totals 20 residues. CDR1 and CDR2 from the germline V gene are TSWWSYY and QGS. CDR3 region: CALGDSAFPLPRRDTDKLIF. CDR3 bases: TGCGCTCTTGGGGATTCGGCCTTCCCCCTTCCCCGCAGGGACACCGATAAACTCATCTTT.

This clone turned up a few times. This sequence is one base from a far larger clone and is likely a read error. Other DNA sequences in the sample encode the same CDR3. This chain uses TRDV3 with TRDJ1, with 12 bases aligning to TRDD3. The J gene, missing from TCRdb, was assigned here through DNA to germline matching. CDR3 length: 28 amino acids. V was pared by 2 bases and J by 0 bases, with 43 bases of the junction left unmatched. CDR1 TVYSNPD and CDR2 GDNSRS come from the germline V gene (reference sequence). CDR3 sequence: CAFGGSSPLGDTGSACLRIATYTDKLIF. CDR3 DNA: TGTGCCTTTGGTGGTTCCTCTCCGCTGGGGGATACGGGGAGCGCATGTTTACGGATAGCTACGTACACCGATAAACTCATCTTT.

With respect to this clone: The protein given by TCRdb reflects a much larger clone and differs at residue 22 from this DNA's translation, likely from a read error; the protein shown is the DNA's translation. The J segment was not called; the V segment is TRDV1; the table's D call TRDD3 went unverified against the DNA. CDR1 and CDR2 from the germline V gene are TSWWSYY and QGS. The CDR3 runs to 23 residues. This CDR3 reads CALGERGPSYTPWYDSYTDKLTF. CDR3 in DNA: TGTGCTCTTGGGGAACGGGGGCCTTCCTACACCCCATGGTACGATTCGTACACCGATAAACTCACCTTT.